What follows are 8 T cell receptor beta chains derived from one specimen sequenced in a study of blood T cell repertoires in COVID-19. The method was immunoSEQ multiplex PCR; TCRdb's version includes in-frame clones alone and lacks a portion of them. The sample lists some 50,000 clones, approximately 90% occurring once. The sequencing sample was made of peripheral blood. The receptor set was obtained from a man older than 75 with acute or convalescent COVID-19.

The rearrangement uses TRBV15 and TRBJ2-5; 11 nucleotides agree with TRBD1. V lost 5 bases and J lost 5; bases outside the gene matches: 7. The germline gives CDR1 LNHNV, CDR2 YYDKDF (reference sequence). The CDR3 totals 15 residues. DNA of the CDR3: TGTGCCACCAGCCCACGGACAGGGGGCGCGGAGACCCAGTACTTC. This codes for CATSPRTGGAETQYF.

The chain employs TRBV27 and TRBJ1-6; TRBD1 aligns across 7 bases. V lost 8 bases and J lost 9; bases outside the gene matches: 7. The germline CDR1 and CDR2 sequences are MNHEY and SMNVEV (reference sequence). The CDR3 sequence is 13 residues long. CDR3 coding DNA: TGTGCCAGCGACGGACAGGCCCTTTCACCCCTCCACTTT. It translates to CASDGQALSPLHF.

The rearrangement links TRBV4-1 to TRBJ2-2; tentatively, D is TRBD1 (6 bases). The CDR3 spans 18 residues. Germline-derived CDR1 and CDR2 are MGHRA and YSYEKL. The germline V and J ends were trimmed by 3 bases and 3 bases, with 20 bases remaining between them. CDR3: CASSHRRAQGPDTGELFF. The CDR3 coding sequence is TGCGCCAGCAGCCACAGAAGAGCCCAGGGGCCGGACACCGGGGAGCTGTTTTTT.

V gene TRBV6-5 combines with J gene TRBJ1-5, with a possible D match to TRBD1 (6 bases). Between the trimmed V and J ends, which lost 7 bases and 6 bases, there was a span of 16 bases. Germline-derived CDR1 and CDR2 are MNHEY and SVGAGI. The CDR3 runs 14 residues. Here the CDR3 DNA reads TGTGCCAGCAAAGAACAAGGGGGAATTCAGCCCCAGCATTTT. This translates into CASKEQGGIQPQHF.

Only a few counts were recorded for this clone. The chain links TRBV9 to TRBJ1-5; tentative D call: TRBD1 (6 bases). CDR3 length equals 15 residues. The ends were cut back, 4 bases at V and 0 bases at J, with 11 bases in the middle. Germline-derived CDR1 and CDR2 are SGDLS and YYNGEE. The CDR3 nucleotides read TGTGCCAGCAGCTCGGACAGCTATAGCAATCAGCCCCAGCATTTT. It yields the protein CASSSDSYSNQPQHF.

The V gene is TRBV2, the J gene TRBJ1-2; 9 bases agree with TRBD1. This CDR3 spans 14 amino acids. The ends lost 6 bases at V and 4 bases at J; junction bases unmatched: 6. The germline gives CDR1 SNHLY, CDR2 FYNNEI. CDR3 residues: CASRFDRGSYGYTF. For the CDR3, the DNA is TGTGCCAGCAGATTCGACAGGGGGAGCTATGGCTACACCTTC.

The V call is TRBV6-2 or TRBV6-3, the J call TRBJ2-1, with D uncertain. CDR3 length: 14 residues. CDR1 is MNHEY, CDR2 SVGEGT, per germline. The V end was cut by 2 bases, the J end by 1 base, with 6 bases between. CDR3 region: CASSYSDSYNEQFF. The CDR3 coding sequence is TGTGCCAGCAGTTACAGCGATTCCTACAATGAGCAGTTCTTC.

A few counts support this clone. The chain joins TRBV9 to TRBJ2-7, with a tentative D call TRBD2 (6 bases). The CDR3 loop spans 14 amino acids. The V gene's germline CDR1 is SGDLS and CDR2 YYNGEE. The germline V and J ends were trimmed by 2 bases and 5 bases, with 14 bases remaining between them. This CDR3 reads CASSVGLPPDEQYF. The CDR3 DNA follows: TGTGCCAGCAGCGTGGGACTGCCTCCGGACGAGCAGTACTTC. Based on the CDR3 plus reference TRBV9 and TRBJ2-7, the full variable domain is DSGVTQTPKHLITATGQRVTLRCSPRSGDLSVYWYQQSLDQGLQFLIQYYNGEERAKGNILERFSAQQFPDLHSELNLSSLELGDSALYFCASSVGLPPDEQYFGPGTRLTVT.